This TCR beta chain is drawn from a study of human T cells and chemical hapten exposure. The CDR3 sequence is 12 residues long. V dropped 3 bases and J dropped 8 bases, with 10 bases sitting between them. Study processing details: Sequenced samples showed a median of roughly 99,000 TCRs each, with counts running from about 20,000 to 690,000. TCRdb called the RACE reads again in MiXCR, with one record for every CDR3 protein. What appears here as the V and J calls and clone size reflects TCRdb's work, not the paper's. The table shows about 130,000 distinct CDR3 sequences, with approximately 9.5% occurring only once. Time point given: healthy volunteer bleed at 2 weeks. Extraction of total RNA was performed on unfractionated whole blood.

Input material: whole blood. The V and J genes are TRBV12-3 or TRBV12-4 and TRBJ1-1; D not resolved. This receptor was taken from a male donor in good health. Some clones in this sample may be carry-over from other donors' samples. In DNA, the CDR3 is TGTGCCAGCAGTTTTGGAGTTCGGGAAGCTTTCTTT. Amino acid sequence: CASSFGVREAFF.